This is a list of T cell receptor beta chains from one sample in a study of blood T cell repertoires in COVID-19. Clones were read by immunoSEQ multiplex PCR, and TCRdb kept only the in-frame ones, dropping some. The sample lists 300,000 to 400,000 clones; 85% to 90% were seen once. Sequencing was carried out using peripheral blood. The receptors derive from a woman aged 30 to 39 with COVID-19, enrolled during active disease. The CDR3 runs from the conserved cysteine through the conserved F or W. The order of the fields is clone size, D gene, V gene, J gene, CDR3 DNA, CDR3 protein. The D gene is left open where the match is weak. Size is stated for part of the rows, as once, few or many counts, or as a class when the clone is expanded.

-,-,TRBV28,TRBJ1-2,TGTGCCAGCAGTTTTGTTTCTAAACAGACTGGCTACACCTTC,CASSFVSKQTGYTF
-,-,TRBV7-9,TRBJ2-5,TGTGCCAGCAGCTTAGCGCCTGGGGGGACAGATGAGACCCAGTACTTC,CASSLAPGGTDETQYF
-,TRBD2,TRBV27,TRBJ2-7,TGTGCCAGCAGTTGGAGACTAGCGGGAGTGTACGAGCAGTACTTC,CASSWRLAGVYEQYF
-,-,TRBV3-1/TRBV3-2,TRBJ2-6,TGTGCCAGCAGCCAACCTGACAGATCAGGGGCCAACGTCCTGACTTTC,CASSQPDRSGANVLTF
-,-,TRBV29-1,TRBJ1-1,TGCAGCGTTGAAAGGGGGTCCGGGAACACTGAAGCTTTCTTT,CSVERGSGNTEAFF
-,-,TRBV5-6,TRBJ2-7,TGTGCCAGCAGCTTTGTGGGGGGACTTGGCTACGAGCAGTACTTC,CASSFVGGLGYEQYF
-,-,TRBV15,TRBJ2-7,TGTGCCACCAGCAGAGGAGGGGCCGTAGCGGCCGAGCAGTACTTC,CATSRGGAVAAEQYF
-,TRBD1,TRBV28,TRBJ2-1,TGTGCCAGCATTCGTTGGACAGGGGGTAACAATGAGCAGTTCTTC,CASIRWTGGNNEQFF
-,TRBD2,TRBV5-5,TRBJ2-3,TGTGCCAGCAGCTTGGATAGCGGGATAACAGATACGCAGTATTTT,CASSLDSGITDTQYF
-,-,TRBV7-3,TRBJ2-2,TGTGCCAGCAGCTTAGCGGCCCCCGGCACCGGGGAGCTGTTTTTT,CASSLAAPGTGELFF
once,TRBD1,TRBV28,TRBJ1-6,TGTGCCAGCAGACCTACAGGGGGCCCAACCTATAATTCACCCCTCCACTTT,CASRPTGGPTYNSPLHF
-,-,TRBV3-1/TRBV3-2,TRBJ2-5,TGTGCCAGCAGCACCCCCCGAACGGGGGATCAGGAGACCCAGTACTTC,CASSTPRTGDQETQYF
-,-,TRBV12-3/TRBV12-4,TRBJ1-3,TGTGCCAGCAGCCCCAGGCAGGGGAACACCATATATTTT,CASSPRQGNTIYF
-,-,TRBV19,TRBJ2-6,TGTGCCAGTAGTATATCACTCGGGGGCTCTGGGGCCAACGTCCTGACTTTC,CASSISLGGSGANVLTF
once,TRBD2,TRBV5-6,TRBJ2-1,TGTGCCAGCAGCAAACTAGCGGGAGGGTACAATGAGCAGTTCTTC,CASSKLAGGYNEQFF
-,TRBD1,TRBV7-2,TRBJ1-1,TGTGCCAGCAGCGTGACAGGGGAAGGGAGAGCTTTCTTT,CASSVTGEGRAFF
-,-,TRBV7-2,TRBJ1-1,TGTGCCAGCAGCTTCGACAGGACGAACACTGAAGCTTTCTTT,CASSFDRTNTEAFF
-,-,TRBV20-1,TRBJ1-1,TGCAGTGCTAGTATGGGGGTAGGGGGGAACACTGAAGCTTTCTTT,CSASMGVGGNTEAFF
-,-,TRBV7-8,TRBJ1-2,TGTGCCAGCAGATCGGACAGCCGCTATGGCTACACCTTC,CASRSDSRYGYTF
-,-,TRBV2,TRBJ2-7,TGTGCCAGCAGTGATCGGGCAGGGGACGAGCAGTACTTC,CASSDRAGDEQYF
-,-,TRBV5-1,TRBJ2-2,TGCGCCAGCAGCCGCGACTCGGACGGGGAGCTGTTTTTT,CASSRDSDGELFF
-,-,TRBV10-2,TRBJ1-5,TGCGCCAGCAGTGAGGATGTGGGCAGGTACAATCAGCCCCAGCATTTT,CASSEDVGRYNQPQHF
-,-,TRBV29-1,TRBJ1-1,TGCAGCGTTGAAACCGGGGATGTCCTCGACACTGAAGCTTTCTTT,CSVETGDVLDTEAFF
-,-,TRBV2,TRBJ2-3,TGTGCCAGCAGGACAGAAAGCACTCCAGATACGCAGTATTTT,CASRTESTPDTQYF
-,-,TRBV3-1/TRBV3-2,TRBJ2-2,TGTGCCAGCAGCCAAGACAAGCTGTTTTTT,CASSQDKLFF
-,-,TRBV4-2,TRBJ1-1,TGTGCCAGCAGCCAAGCCGGACAAGTTGGGGATAATGAAGCTTTCTTT,CASSQAGQVGDNEAFF
once,TRBD1,TRBV2,TRBJ1-4,TGTGCCAGCACCCCTAGGAGGGGGCAGAATGAAAAACTGTTTTTT,CASTPRRGQNEKLFF
-,TRBD1,TRBV12-5,TRBJ1-2,TGTGCTAGTGGTTCCTCGGACAGGGCCTATGGCTACACCTTC,CASGSSDRAYGYTF
-,-,TRBV28,TRBJ2-2,TGTGCCAGCGGGCGACACACAGGGCGGTCCGGGGAGCTGTTTTTT,CASGRHTGRSGELFF
-,-,TRBV19,TRBJ2-1,TGTGCCAGTAGCCCCGGGACTCAATACAATGAGCAGTTCTTC,CASSPGTQYNEQFF
-,TRBD2,TRBV4-1,TRBJ2-7,TGCGCCAGCAGCCAAGGACTAGCGGGAGTTTACGAGCAGTACTTC,CASSQGLAGVYEQYF
-,-,TRBV30,TRBJ1-2,TGTGCCTGGAGTCCGAAGGGAGGTGGCTACACCTTC,CAWSPKGGGYTF
-,TRBD2,TRBV5-5,TRBJ2-4,TGTGCCAGCACCGGGGGACTAGCGGAAAACATTCAGTACTTC,CASTGGLAENIQYF
-,-,TRBV5-5,TRBJ1-2,TGTGCCAGCAGCTTATCGGGCGGGGAGGGCTATGGCTACACCTTC,CASSLSGGEGYGYTF
-,TRBD2,TRBV27,TRBJ2-3,TGTGCCAGCAGTTTATACTCAATTCCGGGACTAGTCTTCGGCTTCACAGATACGCAGTATTTT,CASSLYSIPGLVFGFTDTQYF
-,TRBD1,TRBV27,TRBJ1-1,TGTGCCAGCAGCAAACAGGGACAGGGGGCCGGTGAAGCTTTCTTT,CASSKQGQGAGEAFF
few,-,TRBV5-1,TRBJ1-2,TGCGCCAGCAGACCCCCCTACAGTAACTATGGCTACACCTTC,CASRPPYSNYGYTF
-,-,TRBV4-1,TRBJ1-1,TGCGCCAGCAGCTCTCTTCTCACAGAGAACACTGAAGCTTTCTTT,CASSSLLTENTEAFF
-,TRBD1,TRBV25-1,TRBJ1-2,TGTGCCACCAAGAGGGGACAGGGATTCTATGGCTACACCTTC,CATKRGQGFYGYTF
once,-,TRBV6-5,TRBJ2-1,TGTGCCAGCAGTTACTCACTAGCCAGAGGTAATGAGCAGTTCTTC,CASSYSLARGNEQFF
-,TRBD1,TRBV19,TRBJ1-5,TGTGCCAGTAGTCACAGGGGGCGGAATCAGCCCCAGCATTTT,CASSHRGRNQPQHF
-,-,TRBV19,TRBJ1-5,TGTGCCAGTAGTATATACGGGGATGGTCAGCCCCAGCATTTT,CASSIYGDGQPQHF
-,TRBD1,TRBV7-8,TRBJ1-3,TGTGCCAGCAGCTTAGCGGACAGGGGAATTAGAAACACCATATATTTT,CASSLADRGIRNTIYF
-,TRBD2,TRBV5-4,TRBJ2-1,TGTGCCAGCAGCCTAGCGGGAGACTACAATGAGCAGTTCTTC,CASSLAGDYNEQFF
-,-,TRBV9,TRBJ2-1,TGTGCCAGCAGTCACTCGGGGATTAGCTCCTACAATGAGCAGTTCTTC,CASSHSGISSYNEQFF
-,TRBD1,TRBV7-8,TRBJ1-4,TGTGCCAGCAGCTCACCGGGACAGGGGCGACTAGGGACAAATGAAAAACTGTTTTTT,CASSSPGQGRLGTNEKLFF
-,-,TRBV6-4,TRBJ1-2,TGTGCCAGCAGTAACGGACGGGGGGCAGACTATGGCTACACCTTC,CASSNGRGADYGYTF
-,-,TRBV6-6,TRBJ1-4,TGTGCCAGCAGTTACCGGGGTTATGGAGAAAAACTGTTTTTT,CASSYRGYGEKLFF
-,TRBD1,TRBV2,TRBJ2-3,TGTGCCAGCAGGGACAGGGAGGTGACAGATACGCAGTATTTT,CASRDREVTDTQYF
-,-,TRBV3-1/TRBV3-2,TRBJ1-6,TGTGCCAGCAGGGAACAGGAATCTAATTCACCCCTCCACTTT,CASREQESNSPLHF